The 17 T cell receptor beta chains below come from one sample, sequenced in a study of T cells in Graves' hyperthyroidism and ophthalmopathy. The source material, RNA transcripts, was used to amplify TCR beta CDR3 regions. Primed by the HTBI set, a first-round RT-PCR was run on the TCR CDR3. TCRdb processed the multiplex PCR reads anew with MiXCR; each CDR3 protein has one entry. The table records under 500,000 distinct CDR3 sequences, more than 12% of them present only once. The sequencing input was blood. The receptors were sampled from a middle-aged man with Graves' ophthalmopathy.

This clonotype occurred a few times. V gene TRBV6-1 combines with J gene TRBJ2-3, with D possibly TRBD1 on 5 matching bases. The CDR3 length is 15 residues. CDR1 MNHNS and CDR2 SASEGT come from the germline V gene. Trimming removed 6 bases at V and 2 bases at J, with 15 bases between. CDR3 protein: CASRPRVANTDTQYF. In nucleotides, the CDR3 is TGTGCCAGCAGACCCAGGGTTGCGAACACAGATACGCAGTATTTT.

This chain uses TRBV20-1 with TRBJ1-2; no reliable D call. V lost 1 base, J lost 7 bases, and 10 bases lay in between. The CDR3 is made up of 12 amino acids. CDR1 DFQATT and CDR2 SNEGSKA come from the germline V gene (reference sequence). The CDR3 region has the DNA TGCAGTGCTAGAGTGGAGCTCGGTGGCTACACCTTC. Translated, it gives CSARVELGGYTF.

This clonotype was picked up a small number of times. This rearrangement joins TRBV19 to TRBJ2-2; tentatively, D is TRBD2 (5 bases). V lost 11 bases, J lost 1 base, and 8 bases lay in between. This CDR3 is 12 amino acids long. Germline CDR1 reads LNHDA; CDR2 reads SQIVND (reference sequence). CDR3 sequence (DNA): TGTGCCGTTGGAGGGAACACCGGGGAGCTGTTTTTT. This codes for CAVGGNTGELFF.

V is TRBV12-3 or TRBV12-4 and J is TRBJ2-2, with D perhaps matching TRBD1 or TRBD2 (6 bases each). The CDR3 runs to 13 residues. Between the trimmed V and J ends, which lost 5 bases and 6 bases, there was a span of 10 bases. The CDR3 region is CASSNRDSGELFF. The CDR3 bases are TGTGCCAGCAGTAACAGGGACTCCGGGGAGCTGTTTTTT.

In regard to this clonotype: A much larger clone lies one base from this, so it may be a read error. The chain is built from TRBV29-1 and TRBJ2-5; TRBD1 is a possible D gene (6 bases). The germline V and J ends were trimmed by 4 bases and 4 bases, with 16 bases remaining between them. In germline, CDR1 is SQVTM, CDR2 ANQGSEA. The CDR3 loop spans 14 amino acids. The CDR3 spells CSVGWGLASETQYF. DNA of the CDR3: TGCAGCGTTGGTTGGGGGCTGGCCTCAGAGACCCAGTACTTC.

V and J are TRBV6-1 and TRBJ1-5; D is uncertain. Germline loops: CDR1 MNHNS, CDR2 SASEGT. V lost 8 bases and J 3 bases, leaving 17 bases between the germline ends. The CDR3 is 15 amino acids. The CDR3 reads CASARGGLSNQPQHF. The DNA of the CDR3 is TGTGCCAGCGCTAGAGGAGGACTGTCCAATCAGCCCCAGCATTTT.

The table lists this clonotype with many counts. This chain joins TRBV12-3 or TRBV12-4 and TRBJ1-4; D remains ambiguous. The CDR3 is 13 residues long. Trimming removed 10 bases from V and 0 bases from J, with 9 bases in between. The DNA for the CDR3 is TGTGCCACTCGCCGTGCAACTAATGAAAAACTGTTTTTT. It codes for CATRRATNEKLFF.

Ten or more counts support this clonotype. The V and J genes are TRBV28 and TRBJ1-6; D call uncertain. The germline V and J ends were trimmed by 6 bases and 6 bases, with 3 bases remaining between them. The germline V gene encodes CDR1 MDHEN and CDR2 SYDVKM. This CDR3 region has 11 residues. As DNA, the CDR3 is TGTGCCAGCAGCAGTAATTCACCCCTCCACTTT. Its translation: CASSSNSPLHF.

This clonotype was detected only a few times. CDR3 in DNA: TGTGCTACCCTGAAGGGCTCCACAGATACGCAGTATTTT. It is translated as CATLKGSTDTQYF. The chain links TRBV12-5 to TRBJ2-3; the D is unclear. This CDR3 has 13 residues. Trimming pared 10 bases from V and 2 bases from J, leaving 13 bases between. In germline, CDR1 is LGHNT, CDR2 FRNRAP.

The chain uses TRBV7-9 and TRBJ2-7; 7 positions agree with TRBD2. Trimming at V came to 5 bases and at J to 6 bases, leaving 16 bases not matched to a gene. The CDR3 spans 16 residues. The germline gives CDR1 SEHNR, CDR2 FQNEAQ (reference sequence). CDR3 residues: CASSLRRGEGIIEQYF. The CDR3 nucleotides read TGTGCCAGCAGCCTACGACGGGGGGAGGGCATTATCGAGCAGTACTTC.

V and J are TRBV7-9 and TRBJ2-7; D may match TRBD1 or TRBD2 (5 bases each). This CDR3 contains 15 residues. The V gene lost 2 bases and the J gene lost 3 bases, with 14 bases spanning the gap. The germline V gene encodes CDR1 SEHNR and CDR2 FQNEAQ (reference sequence). This CDR3 is CASSLPEGSGYEQYF. CDR3 in DNA: TGTGCCAGCAGCTTACCCGAGGGGAGCGGCTACGAGCAGTACTTC.

This clonotype was seen at least ten times. The rearrangement uses TRBV7-2 and TRBJ1-2, with unresolved D. CDR3 length: 11 amino acids. The V end was cut by 2 bases, the J end by 5 bases, with 3 bases between. Germline assignment: CDR1 SGHTA and CDR2 FQGNSA. The DNA of the CDR3 is TGTGCCAGCAGCTTAACGTATGGCTACACCTTC. It codes for CASSLTYGYTF.

This clonotype appeared many times. The chain couples TRBV11-3 to TRBJ2-7; D may match TRBD1 or TRBD2 (5 bases each). CDR1 is SGHNT and CDR2 is YENEEA in the germline V gene. Trimming cost V 4 bases and J 0 bases, with 13 bases left between them. This CDR3 comprises 15 residues. For the CDR3, the DNA is TGTGCCAGCAGCTCGACAGTGAGCGGCTCCTACGAGCAGTACTTC. Protein sequence: CASSSTVSGSYEQYF.

This clonotype was seen repeatedly, ten times or more. The J gene is TRBJ1-1, the V gene TRBV15; D gene uncertain. The CDR3 runs 14 residues. Germline V CDR1 and CDR2: LNHNV, YYDKDF (reference sequence). Between the trimmed V and J ends, which lost 9 bases and 0 bases, there was a span of 14 bases. The CDR3 protein is CATGETPMNTEAFF. The CDR3 bases are TGTGCCACGGGAGAGACACCTATGAACACTGAAGCTTTCTTT.

Many counts were recorded for this clonotype. The chain combines TRBV18 with TRBJ2-5, with TRBD1 as a possible D gene (5 bases). The CDR3 totals 15 residues. Trimming pared 3 bases from V and 3 bases from J, leaving 14 bases between. Germline values: CDR1 KGHSH, CDR2 LQKENI. This CDR3 is CASSPTDSLEETQYF. As DNA, the CDR3 is TGTGCCAGCTCACCCACAGACAGTTTAGAAGAGACCCAGTACTTC. Using reference TRBV18 and TRBJ2-5 for the parts outside the CDR3, the full variable domain is NAGVMQNPRHLVRRRGQEARLRCSPMKGHSHVYWYRQLPEEGLKFMVYLQKENIIDESGMPKERFSAEFPKEGPSILRIQQVVRGDSAAYFCASSPTDSLEETQYFGPGTRLLVL.

This clonotype was counted ten times or more. V gene TRBV4-2 combines with J gene TRBJ2-3; tentative D call: TRBD2 (5 bases). Germline-derived CDR1 and CDR2 are LGHNA and YNFKEQ. The CDR3 covers 14 residues. The germline V and J ends were trimmed by 0 bases and 5 bases, with 9 bases remaining between them. The CDR3 loop is CASSQETGRDTQYF. The DNA of the CDR3 is TGTGCCAGCAGCCAAGAGACGGGGAGAGATACGCAGTATTTT.

This chain links TRBV2 with TRBJ2-6, with D unclear. This CDR3 spans 15 amino acids. CDR1 and CDR2 (germline): SNHLY, FYNNEI. V lost 6 bases and J lost 0, with 9 bases in between. CDR3 DNA: TGTGCCAGCAGAGGTCATGCCTCTGGGGCCAACGTCCTGACTTTC. Residues: CASRGHASGANVLTF.